The 10 T cell receptor beta chains given below trace back to one sample, sequenced in a study of post-analysis software for immune sequencing data. Findings and caveats of the study: The five TRBV segments detected at higher frequency in patients than in controls included TRBV5-6, TRBV5-1 and TRBV20-1.

These receptors lack a known antigen. Researchers reported that TCR beta cDNA libraries carried unique molecular identifiers. MiXCR, run by TCRdb on the PCR reads, gives a single entry per CDR3 protein. The table records 350,000 to 500,000 distinct CDR3 sequences, less than 40% of them present only once. What was sequenced was blood. Receptors were obtained from a girl between 2 and 10 years old with multiple sclerosis.

J is TRBJ1-1 and V is TRBV13; D is undetermined. Germline V lookup: CDR1 PRHDT, CDR2 FYEKMQ (reference sequence). CDR3 length: 13 amino acids. V gave up 1 base and J gave up 4 bases, with 7 bases separating them. The CDR3 bases are TGTGCCAGCAGCTTAGTTACCGCCACTGAAGCTTTCTTT. It yields the protein CASSLVTATEAFF. The entire variable domain, with the rest obtained from reference TRBV13 and TRBJ1-1, is as follows: AAGVIQSPRHLIKEKRETATLKCYPIPRHDTVYWYQQGPGQDPQFLISFYEKMQSDKGSIPDRFSAQQFSDYHSELNMSSLELGDSALYFCASSLVTATEAFFGQGTRLTVV.

The chain employs TRBV10-3 and TRBJ2-7; D uncertain. The end of the DNA fits TRBJ2-5 better, so the J call may be wrong. The CDR3 has 15 residues. Germline V CDR1 and CDR2: ENHRY, SYGVKD. CDR3 sequence reads: CAISEGRTAQETQYF. The CDR3 bases are TGTGCCATCAGTGAGGGTAGAACAGCTCAAGAGACCCAGTACTTC.

Of note for this clonotype: Sequence at one end of the junction differs from germline and may be a read error. The chain employs TRBV7-3 and TRBJ2-7; maybe TRBD1 (5 bases). CDR1 and CDR2 from the germline V gene are SGHTA and FQGTGA. The CDR3 extends over 13 amino acids. Here the CDR3 DNA reads TGTGTCAGCAGCAAAGCTCAGGGATACGAGCAGTACTTC. Its translation is CVSSKAQGYEQYF.

This clonotype has a handful of counts. This chain joins TRBV4-2 and TRBJ2-5, with D perhaps matching TRBD1 or TRBD2 (5 bases each). The germline V and J ends were trimmed by 1 base and 2 bases, with 11 bases remaining between them. Germline assignment: CDR1 LGHNA and CDR2 YNFKEQ. CDR3 size: 15 residues. The CDR3 protein is CASSQGTGPQETQYF. CDR3 in DNA: TGTGCCAGCAGCCAAGGGACGGGACCACAAGAGACCCAGTACTTC.

A few counts support this clonotype. J is TRBJ2-7 and V is TRBV7-2; a weak D match, TRBD2 (5 bases). This CDR3 comprises 13 residues. V shed 5 bases and J shed 5 bases, with 13 bases lying between them. CDR1 SGHTA and CDR2 FQGNSA come from the germline V gene. CDR3 region: CASSPYSSHEQYF. Written as DNA, the CDR3 is TGTGCCAGCAGCCCTTACTCTAGCCACGAGCAGTACTTC.

The J gene is TRBJ1-1, the V gene TRBV2, with D possibly being TRBD1 (5 bases). CDR1 and CDR2 (germline): SNHLY, FYNNEI. The CDR3 runs to 13 residues. Trimming stripped 4 bases from V and 4 bases from J, with 10 bases between. The CDR3 DNA follows: TGTGCCAGCAGTGTTCAGGGAACCACTGAAGCTTTCTTT. Amino acid sequence: CASSVQGTTEAFF.

This chain connects TRBV24-1 to TRBJ2-7; 14 nucleotides line up with TRBD2. Germline CDR1 KGHDR, CDR2 SFDVKD. The CDR3 is made up of 16 amino acids. Losses at the gene ends were 8 bases for V and 2 bases for J; bases not matched to a gene: 7. The CDR3 reads CATIDRGLAGAYEQYF. The CDR3 bases are TGTGCCACCATCGACAGGGGACTAGCGGGAGCCTACGAGCAGTACTTC.

This clonotype was found a few times. This chain connects TRBV6-5 to TRBJ1-2, with a tentative D call TRBD1 (6 bases). Germline lookup yields CDR1 MNHEY and CDR2 SVGAGI. V lost 2 bases to trimming and J lost 4 bases, with 14 bases between them. The CDR3 extends over 15 amino acids. The CDR3 DNA reads as TGTGCCAGCAGTTACAATTTCAGGGGTGGCTATGGCTACACCTTC. It translates to CASSYNFRGGYGYTF.

This clonotype came up once. The chain recombines TRBV7-9 with TRBJ2-7; 7 bases are a match to TRBD2. Germline V gives CDR1 SEHNR, CDR2 FQNEAQ (reference sequence). CDR3 length: 13 residues. With V trimmed by 2 bases and J by 6 bases, 4 bases remained unmatched. The DNA of the CDR3 is TGTGCCAGCAGCTTAATAGGGAGGGCCGAGCAGTACTTC. This codes for CASSLIGRAEQYF.

The rearrangement uses TRBV5-1 and TRBJ2-5; D possibly matches TRBD1 or TRBD2 (5 bases each). The end of the DNA is better explained by TRBJ2-7, so the J call may be wrong. Germline V gene data show CDR1 as SGHRS and CDR2 as YFSETQ. The CDR3 totals 15 residues. Here the CDR3 DNA reads TGCGCCAGCAGCTGGGACCAGGCAGTGAGCTACGAGCAGTACTTC. Translated: CASSWDQAVSYEQYF.